Sequencing of this T cell receptor (beta chain) was carried out in a study of CD4+ T cells in melanoma. Study-wide findings and caveats: In melanoma, neoantigen-specific CD4+ T cells reportedly differed in differentiation state. CD8+ T cell, macrophage and B cell function reportedly correlated with neoantigen-specific CD4+ T cells.

V lost 7 bases to trimming and J lost 12 bases, with 16 bases between them. Germline V gives CDR1 LNHDA, CDR2 SQIVND (reference sequence). The CDR3 covers 12 residues. Regarding this clone: The antigen remains undetermined.

Profiling relied on immunoSEQ multiplex PCR, and the TCRdb table lists in-frame clones only, not all of them. The data hold 9,000 to 13,000 clones, with roughly two thirds observed a single time. V is TRBV19 and J is TRBJ2-1, with D possibly being TRBD1 or TRBD2 (6 bases each). Sequencing used cells from a culture (not recorded whether cultured in vitro). This sequence was found in a human donor with melanoma. CDR3 DNA: TGTGCCAGTATGGGGGGCCCCTTCGCGCAGTTCTTC. Residues: CASMGGPFAQFF.